This TCR beta chain is from a study of T cell responses to AZD1222 COVID-19 vaccine. Method: immunoSEQ multiplex PCR; TCRdb's copy keeps in-frame clones and lacks some. Seen here are more than 100,000 clones, 90% observed once, and the top ten hold approximately 1.6%. After removal of 5 bases from V and 14 bases from J, the junction contained 10 bases not matched to a gene. Germline CDR1 SGHTA, CDR2 FQGNSA. The CDR3 has 12 amino acids. The chain uses TRBV7-2 and TRBJ1-2; the match to TRBD1 covers 8 bases. The source is an adult in good health. Source: peripheral blood, taken on day 0 of AZD1222 vaccination. The CDR3 DNA sequence: TGTGCCAGCAGCAAAATACGGGACAGGTGGACCTTC. Its protein is CASSKIRDRWTF.